A single sample is the source of the 10 T cell receptor beta chains below, sequenced in a study of T-cell memory formation after mild COVID-19. MiXCR, applied by TCRdb to the 5' RACE reads, yields one record per CDR3 protein. The repertoire includes 150,000 to 200,000 distinct CDR3 sequences, roughly 17% of them detected once, and 2% to 2.5% sits in the top ten. The sample taken for sequencing was PBMCs or a T cell subset sorted from them (not recorded which). The receptors here all came from an adult woman who had mild COVID-19 (a few samples of this study predate the infection). Cell type and time point are not known.

CDR3 DNA: TGCGCCAGCAGCCAAGTCGGGCAGGGGGCAACTAATGAAAAACTGTTTTTT. Its protein is CASSQVGQGATNEKLFF. This chain connects TRBV4-1 to TRBJ1-4; 7 positions match TRBD1. Trimming took 1 base from V and 0 from J; bases not matched to a gene: 5. CDR3 length: 17 amino acids. Germline V gene lookup returns CDR1 MGHRA and CDR2 YSYEKL.

Only a few counts were recorded for this clonotype. The J gene is TRBJ2-6, the V gene TRBV5-1; D is perhaps TRBD1 (6 bases). Germline CDR1 reads SGHRS; CDR2 reads YFSETQ. V lost 4 bases to trimming and J lost 3 bases, with 14 bases between them. This CDR3 is built from 16 residues. CDR3: CASSPRQDSGANVLTF. DNA for the CDR3: TGCGCCAGCAGCCCACGACAGGATAGTGGGGCCAACGTCCTGACTTTC.

This clonotype was seen a few times. The J gene is TRBJ2-3, the V gene TRBV5-1; 12 bases agree with TRBD2. The CDR3 loop spans 16 amino acids. The trim removed 4 bases at V and 6 bases at J, leaving 9 bases unmatched. CDR1 SGHRS and CDR2 YFSETQ come from the germline V gene. The CDR3 protein is CASSGTWGTSGDTQYF. CDR3 nucleotides: TGCGCCAGCAGCGGCACCTGGGGGACTAGCGGGGATACGCAGTATTTT.

The chain carries TRBV11-3 and TRBJ2-5; D not resolved. Germline values: CDR1 SGHNT, CDR2 YENEEA. V lost 5 bases and J 5 bases, leaving 12 bases between the germline ends. The length of the CDR3 is 13 residues. As DNA, the CDR3 is TGTGCCAGCAGCCCGCACGGCACGGAGACCCAGTACTTC. Amino acid sequence: CASSPHGTETQYF.

The rearrangement uses TRBV12-3 or TRBV12-4 and TRBJ2-7; D is perhaps TRBD2 (6 bases). CDR3 size: 15 residues. V was cut by 6 bases and J by 0 bases, with 15 bases left in between. CDR3 in DNA: TGTGCCAGCAGGGGAACAGGAGGGGTCTCCTACGAGCAGTACTTC. Protein product: CASRGTGGVSYEQYF.

A few counts support this clonotype. The J gene is TRBJ2-1, the V gene TRBV6-2 or TRBV6-3; 9 positions match TRBD1. V lost 6 bases and J lost 2; bases outside the gene matches: 8. The CDR3 contains 16 residues. CDR1 is MNHEY, CDR2 SVGEGT, per germline. As DNA, the CDR3 is TGTGCCAGCAGGGGACAGGGAAAAGGGCCCTACAATGAGCAGTTCTTC. It translates to CASRGQGKGPYNEQFF.

There are many counts of this clonotype. This chain links TRBV11-2 with TRBJ2-7; D unclear. This CDR3 contains 17 residues. Per the germline V gene, CDR1 is SGHAT and CDR2 is FQNNGV. Trimming took 0 bases from V and 1 from J, leaving 16 bases between them. CDR3: CASSLDLAGPESYEQYF. The CDR3 region has the DNA TGTGCCAGCAGCTTAGATCTTGCAGGCCCCGAATCCTACGAGCAGTACTTC. Using reference TRBV11-2 and TRBJ2-7 for the parts outside the CDR3, the full variable domain is EAGVAQSPRYKIIEKRQSVAFWCNPISGHATLYWYQQILGQGPKLLIQFQNNGVVDDSQLPKDRFSAERLKGVDSTLKIQPAKLEDSAVYLCASSLDLAGPESYEQYFGPGTRLTVT.

V usage is TRBV12-5 and J usage is TRBJ2-1; tentatively, D is TRBD1 or TRBD2 (5 bases each). V was pared by 5 bases and J by 7 bases, with 6 bases between. From germline, CDR1 is LGHNT and CDR2 FRNRAP. The CDR3 contains 11 residues. The CDR3 reads CASGGGNEQFF. The CDR3, as DNA: TGTGCTAGTGGTGGGGGTAATGAGCAGTTCTTC. Full variable domain (rest looked up from reference TRBV12-5 and TRBJ2-1): DARVTQTPRHKVTEMGQEVTMRCQPILGHNTVFWYRQTMMQGLELLAYFRNRAPLDDSGMPKDRFSAEMPDATLATLKIQPSEPRDSAVYFCASGGGNEQFFGPGTRLTVL.

The V call is TRBV12-3 or TRBV12-4, the J call TRBJ2-5; 8 bases map to TRBD2. The CDR3 is made up of 14 amino acids. V trimming: 5 bases; J trimming: 5 bases; junction bases outside the gene matches: 7. The CDR3 is CASSGAGGSETQYF. The CDR3 DNA is TGTGCCAGCAGTGGGGCGGGGGGCAGTGAGACCCAGTACTTC.

This clonotype showed up just a few times. The gene calls are TRBV24-1 and TRBJ2-3; tentatively, D is TRBD2 (6 bases). Germline V CDR1 and CDR2: KGHDR, SFDVKD. V was trimmed by 5 bases and J by 6 bases, leaving 17 bases between them. This CDR3 is 15 amino acids long. CDR3 in DNA: TGTGCCACCAGTGGGAGGGAGGACCCCTCGGATACGCAGTATTTT. Protein sequence: CATSGREDPSDTQYF.